The T cell receptor beta chain under discussion was sequenced for a study of shared clonotypes between healthy human individuals. Sequenced by immunoSEQ multiplex PCR; TCRdb stores in-frame clones only, minus some. The sample includes some 900,000 clones, roughly 72% seen only once; the top ten take 1.5%. This CDR3 has 13 residues. Germline CDR1 MNHNY, CDR2 SVGAGI (reference sequence). V was pared by 7 bases and J by 6 bases, with 12 bases between. The specimen sequenced was memory CD4+ T cells sorted from blood. The sample's subset: CD45RA-negative fraction. This chain uses TRBV6-6 with TRBJ2-2; D is unclear. This receptor was taken from a man between 18 and 35 years old in good health. CDR3 bases: TGTGCCAGCACTGAGATACCCGCCGGGGAGCTGTTTTTT. Translation: CASTEIPAGELFF.